This T cell receptor beta chain was documented in a study of spatial heterogeneity in lung cancer. In the study overall: PBMC samples from follow-up, when available, were sequenced at a median of approximately 24 months post-resection.

CDR3 size: 16 residues. Trimming removed 4 bases from V and 0 bases from J; junction bases left unmatched: 9. Per the germline V gene, CDR1 is SGHNT and CDR2 is YYREEE (reference sequence). Notes on this clonotype: Its antigen is unidentified.

Study findings and constraints: TCRs found ubiquitously expanded in tumor appeared in blood more at resection than at follow-up.

The time point: blood at routine non-recurrence follow-up after resection. A single record per CDR3 protein comes from TCRdb applying MiXCR to the 5' RACE reads. The repertoire includes about 16,000 distinct CDR3 sequences, approximately 6% of them detected once, and roughly a quarter sits in the top ten. Source: PBMCs, taken at follow-up. The rearrangement joins TRBV5-4 to TRBJ2-5, with 7 bases fitting TRBD1. The TCR originated in a male donor with early-stage non-small cell lung cancer. The CDR3 sequence is CASSRAPGQHQETQYF. The CDR3 coding sequence is TGTGCCAGCAGCCGAGCTCCGGGACAGCACCAAGAGACCCAGTACTTC.